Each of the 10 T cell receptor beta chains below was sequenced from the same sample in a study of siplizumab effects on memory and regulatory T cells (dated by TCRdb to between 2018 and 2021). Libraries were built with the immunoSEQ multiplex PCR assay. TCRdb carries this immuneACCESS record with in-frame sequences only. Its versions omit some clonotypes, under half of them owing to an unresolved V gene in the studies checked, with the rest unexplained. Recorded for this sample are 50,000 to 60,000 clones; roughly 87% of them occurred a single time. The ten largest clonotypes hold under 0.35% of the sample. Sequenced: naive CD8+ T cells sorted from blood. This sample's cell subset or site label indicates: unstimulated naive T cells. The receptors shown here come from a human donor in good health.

In nucleotides, the CDR3 is TGTGCCACCACCACTAGCGTGGGCCCAGAGACCCAGTACTTC. It is translated as CATTTSVGPETQYF. V gene TRBV15 combines with J gene TRBJ2-5, with 7 bases that match TRBD2. The CDR3 spans 14 residues. Germline V gene sequence: CDR1 LNHNV, CDR2 YYDKDF (reference sequence). J lost 4 bases, V lost 7 bases, and 9 bases had no gene match.

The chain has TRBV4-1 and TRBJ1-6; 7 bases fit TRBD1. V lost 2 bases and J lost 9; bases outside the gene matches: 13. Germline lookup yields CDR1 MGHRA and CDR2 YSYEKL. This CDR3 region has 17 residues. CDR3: CASSQLGGTDSGSPLHF. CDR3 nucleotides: TGCGCCAGCAGCCAACTAGGGGGGACAGACTCCGGTTCACCCCTCCACTTT.

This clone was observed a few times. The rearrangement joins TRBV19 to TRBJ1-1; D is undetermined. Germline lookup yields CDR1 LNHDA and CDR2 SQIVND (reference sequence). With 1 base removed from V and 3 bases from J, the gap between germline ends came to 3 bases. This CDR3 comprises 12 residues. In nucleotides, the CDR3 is TGTGCCAGTAGTATAGGGTACACTGAAGCTTTCTTT. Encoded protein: CASSIGYTEAFF.

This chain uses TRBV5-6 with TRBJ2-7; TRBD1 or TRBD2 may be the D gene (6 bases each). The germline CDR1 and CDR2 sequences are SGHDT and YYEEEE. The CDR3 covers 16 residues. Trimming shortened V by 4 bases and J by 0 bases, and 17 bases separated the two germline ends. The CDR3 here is CASSNSGAALSYEQYF. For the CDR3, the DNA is TGTGCCAGCAGCAACTCGGGGGCAGCACTCTCCTACGAGCAGTACTTC.

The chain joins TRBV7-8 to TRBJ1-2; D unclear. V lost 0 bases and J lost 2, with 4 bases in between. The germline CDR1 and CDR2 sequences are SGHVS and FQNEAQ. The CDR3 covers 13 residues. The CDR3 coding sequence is TGTGCCAGCAGCTTAGCAGGCAACTATGGCTACACCTTC. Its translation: CASSLAGNYGYTF.

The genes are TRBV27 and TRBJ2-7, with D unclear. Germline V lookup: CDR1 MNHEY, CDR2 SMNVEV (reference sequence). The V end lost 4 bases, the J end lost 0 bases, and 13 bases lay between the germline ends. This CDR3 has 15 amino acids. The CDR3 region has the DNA TGTGCCAGCAGTTACGCAGGTGGAAGCTCCTACGAGCAGTACTTC. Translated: CASSYAGGSSYEQYF.

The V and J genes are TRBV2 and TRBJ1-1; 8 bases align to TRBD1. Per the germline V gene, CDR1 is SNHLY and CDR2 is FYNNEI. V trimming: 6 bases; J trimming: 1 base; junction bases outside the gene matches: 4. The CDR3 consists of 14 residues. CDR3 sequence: CASRPGQGNTEAFF. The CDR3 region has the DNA TGTGCCAGCAGGCCCGGACAGGGGAACACTGAAGCTTTCTTT.

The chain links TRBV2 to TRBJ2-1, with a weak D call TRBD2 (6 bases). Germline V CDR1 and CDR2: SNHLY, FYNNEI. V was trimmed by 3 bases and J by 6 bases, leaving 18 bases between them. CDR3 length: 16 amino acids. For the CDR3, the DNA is TGTGCCAGCAGTGAGCCGGTTCAAAAGGAGGGCAATGAGCAGTTCTTC. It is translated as CASSEPVQKEGNEQFF.

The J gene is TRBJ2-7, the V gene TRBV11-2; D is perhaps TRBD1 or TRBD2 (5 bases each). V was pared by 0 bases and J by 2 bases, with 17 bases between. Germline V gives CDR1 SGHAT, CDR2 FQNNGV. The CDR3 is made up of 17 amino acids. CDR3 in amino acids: CASSLEPPWDRTYEQYF. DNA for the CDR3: TGTGCCAGCAGCTTAGAGCCACCATGGGACCGTACCTACGAGCAGTACTTC.

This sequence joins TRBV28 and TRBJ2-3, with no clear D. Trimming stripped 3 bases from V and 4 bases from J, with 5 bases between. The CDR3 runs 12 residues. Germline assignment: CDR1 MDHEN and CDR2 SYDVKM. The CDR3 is CASSLVPDTQYF. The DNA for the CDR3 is TGTGCCAGCAGTTTGGTGCCAGATACGCAGTATTTT. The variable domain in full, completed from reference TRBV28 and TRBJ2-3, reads DVKVTQSSRYLVKRTGEKVFLECVQDMDHENMFWYRQDPGLGLRLIYFSYDVKMKEKGDIPEGYSVSREKKERFSLILESASTNQTSMYLCASSLVPDTQYFGPGTRLTVL.